Sequencing of this T cell receptor beta chain was carried out in a study of blood T cell repertoires in COVID-19. On the study more broadly: Spain, Italy and the United States supplied samples that represented acute and convalescent COVID-19. PBMCs, B-cell-depleted T cells, or T cells provided the cDNA or gDNA that made up the material.

This clone has more than one count but fewer than ten. In the authors' methods: Nucleated cell number was recorded as an estimate derived from reference gene primer amplification. Sequenced by immunoSEQ multiplex PCR; TCRdb stores in-frame clones only, minus some. The V and J calls and the clone size are those of that table, but D and trimming were determined from the DNA. The top ten clones hold 10% to 15% of a sample with roughly 150,000 clones, about 80% of them seen once. Sequenced: peripheral blood. The TCR comes from a man between 65 and 79 years old who had recovered from COVID-19.

The CDR3 nucleotides are TGCAGTGCTCGGGGTCCTTCCACGCAGTATTTT. It specifies CSARGPSTQYF. The chain carries TRBV20-1 and TRBJ2-3; TRBD2 is a possible D gene (5 bases). This CDR3 has 11 amino acids. V lost 5 bases and J lost 9, with 12 bases in between. Germline V gene lookup returns CDR1 DFQATT and CDR2 SNEGSKA (reference sequence).